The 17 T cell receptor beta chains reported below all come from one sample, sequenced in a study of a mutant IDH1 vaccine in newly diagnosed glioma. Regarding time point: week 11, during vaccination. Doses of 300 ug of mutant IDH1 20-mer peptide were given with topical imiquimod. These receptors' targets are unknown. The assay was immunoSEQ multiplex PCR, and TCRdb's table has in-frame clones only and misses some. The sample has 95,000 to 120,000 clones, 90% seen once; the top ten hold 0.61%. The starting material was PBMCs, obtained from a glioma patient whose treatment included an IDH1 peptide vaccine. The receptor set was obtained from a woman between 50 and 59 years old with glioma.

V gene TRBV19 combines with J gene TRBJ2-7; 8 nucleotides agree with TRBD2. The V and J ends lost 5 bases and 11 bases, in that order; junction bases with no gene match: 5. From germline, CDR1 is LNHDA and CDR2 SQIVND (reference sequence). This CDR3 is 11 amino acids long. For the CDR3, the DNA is TGTGCCAGTAGTGAGGGACTAGGCAAGTACTTC. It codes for CASSEGLGKYF.

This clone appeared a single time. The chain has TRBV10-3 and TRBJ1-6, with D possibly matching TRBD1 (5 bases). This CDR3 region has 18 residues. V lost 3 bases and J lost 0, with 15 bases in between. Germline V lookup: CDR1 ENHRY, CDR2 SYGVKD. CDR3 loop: CAISDQTGRSSYNSPLHF. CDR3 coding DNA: TGTGCCATCAGTGACCAAACGGGACGTAGCTCCTATAATTCACCCCTCCACTTT.

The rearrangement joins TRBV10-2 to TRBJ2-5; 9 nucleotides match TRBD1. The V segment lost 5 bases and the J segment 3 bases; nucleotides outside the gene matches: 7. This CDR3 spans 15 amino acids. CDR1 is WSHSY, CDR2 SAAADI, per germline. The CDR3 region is CASSSPDRGKETQYF. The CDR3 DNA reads TGCGCCAGCAGTAGTCCGGACAGGGGTAAAGAGACCCAGTACTTC.

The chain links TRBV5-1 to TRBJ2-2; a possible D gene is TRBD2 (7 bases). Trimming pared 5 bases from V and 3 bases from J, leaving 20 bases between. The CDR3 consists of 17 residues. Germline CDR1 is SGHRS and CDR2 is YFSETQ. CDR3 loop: CASRGGSGTTHTGELFF. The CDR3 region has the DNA TGCGCCAGCAGAGGGGGATCCGGGACTACCCACACCGGGGAGCTGTTTTTT.

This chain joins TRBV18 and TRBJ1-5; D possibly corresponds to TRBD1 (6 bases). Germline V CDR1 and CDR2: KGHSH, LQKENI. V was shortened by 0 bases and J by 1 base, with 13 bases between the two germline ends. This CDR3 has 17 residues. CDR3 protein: CASSPPGGARSNQPQHF. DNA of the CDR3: TGTGCCAGCTCACCACCGGGGGGGGCTCGGAGCAATCAGCCCCAGCATTTT.

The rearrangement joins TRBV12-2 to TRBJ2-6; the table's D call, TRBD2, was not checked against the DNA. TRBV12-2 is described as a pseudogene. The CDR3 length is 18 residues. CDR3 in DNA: TGTGCAAGTCGCTTAGCGCGGAGCGGGAGGGCTGGGGCCAACGTCCTGACTTTC. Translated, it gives CASRLARSGRAGANVLTF.

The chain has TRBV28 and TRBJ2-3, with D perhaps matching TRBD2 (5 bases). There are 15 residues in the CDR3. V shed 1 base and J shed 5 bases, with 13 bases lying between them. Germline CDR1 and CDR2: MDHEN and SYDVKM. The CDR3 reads CASSLYGGLLDTQYF. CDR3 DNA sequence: TGTGCCAGCAGTTTATACGGCGGGCTCCTAGATACGCAGTATTTT.

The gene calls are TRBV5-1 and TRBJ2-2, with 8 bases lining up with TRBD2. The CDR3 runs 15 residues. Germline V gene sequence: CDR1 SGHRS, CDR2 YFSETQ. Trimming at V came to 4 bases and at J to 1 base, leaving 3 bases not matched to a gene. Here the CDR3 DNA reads TGCGCCAGCAGCCCCGGGACTAGGAACACCGGGGAGCTGTTTTTT. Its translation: CASSPGTRNTGELFF. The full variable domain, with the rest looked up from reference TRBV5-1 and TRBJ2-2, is KAGVTQTPRYLIKTRGQQVTLSCSPISGHRSVSWYQQTPGQGLQFLFEYFSETQRNKGNFPGRFSGRQFSNSRSEMNVSTLELGDSALYLCASSPGTRNTGELFFGEGSRLTVL.

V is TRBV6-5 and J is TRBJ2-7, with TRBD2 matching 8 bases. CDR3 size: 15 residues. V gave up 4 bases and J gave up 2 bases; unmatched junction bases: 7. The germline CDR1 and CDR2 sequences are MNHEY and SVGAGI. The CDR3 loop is CASSFRGSGTYEQYF. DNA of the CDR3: TGTGCCAGCAGTTTCCGGGGTAGCGGGACCTACGAGCAGTACTTC.

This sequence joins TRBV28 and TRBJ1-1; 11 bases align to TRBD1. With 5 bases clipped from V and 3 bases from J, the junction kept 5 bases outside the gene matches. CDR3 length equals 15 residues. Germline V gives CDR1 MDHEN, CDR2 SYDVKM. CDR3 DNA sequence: TGTGCCAGCAGTCCGGACAGGGGGCTTTACACTGAAGCTTTCTTT. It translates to CASSPDRGLYTEAFF.

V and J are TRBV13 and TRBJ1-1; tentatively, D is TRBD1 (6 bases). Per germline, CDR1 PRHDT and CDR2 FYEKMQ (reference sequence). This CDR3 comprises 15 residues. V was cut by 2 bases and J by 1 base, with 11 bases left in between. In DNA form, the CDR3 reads TGTGCCAGCAGCTTACTTGGACAGCCGAACACTGAAGCTTTCTTT. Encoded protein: CASSLLGQPNTEAFF.

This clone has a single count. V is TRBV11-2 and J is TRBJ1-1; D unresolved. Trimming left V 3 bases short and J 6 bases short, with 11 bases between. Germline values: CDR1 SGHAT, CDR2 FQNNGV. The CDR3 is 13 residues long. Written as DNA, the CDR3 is TGTGCCAGCAGCTTTCGAGCCGACGCTGAAGCTTTCTTT. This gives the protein CASSFRADAEAFF. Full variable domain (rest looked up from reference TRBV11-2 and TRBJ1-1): EAGVAQSPRYKIIEKRQSVAFWCNPISGHATLYWYQQILGQGPKLLIQFQNNGVVDDSQLPKDRFSAERLKGVDSTLKIQPAKLEDSAVYLCASSFRADAEAFFGQGTRLTVV.

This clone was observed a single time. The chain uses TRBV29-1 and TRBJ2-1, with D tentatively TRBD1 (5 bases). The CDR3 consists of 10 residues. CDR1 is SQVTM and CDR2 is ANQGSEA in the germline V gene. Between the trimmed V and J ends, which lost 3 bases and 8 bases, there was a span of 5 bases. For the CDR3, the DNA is TGCAGCGTTGACAGGGATGAGCAGTTCTTC. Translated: CSVDRDEQFF.

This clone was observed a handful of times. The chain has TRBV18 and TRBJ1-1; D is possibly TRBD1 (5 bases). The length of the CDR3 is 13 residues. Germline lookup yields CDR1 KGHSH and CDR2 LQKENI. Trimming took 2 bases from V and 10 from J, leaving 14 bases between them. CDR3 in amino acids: CASSPGTEASAFF. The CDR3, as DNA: TGTGCCAGCTCACCAGGGACGGAGGCCTCAGCTTTCTTT.

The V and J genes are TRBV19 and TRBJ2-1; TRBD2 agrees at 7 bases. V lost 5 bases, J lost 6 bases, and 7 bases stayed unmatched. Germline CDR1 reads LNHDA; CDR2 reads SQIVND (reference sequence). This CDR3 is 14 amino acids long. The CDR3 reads CASSPLRLANEQFF. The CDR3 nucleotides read TGTGCCAGTAGTCCGCTCAGACTAGCCAATGAGCAGTTCTTC.

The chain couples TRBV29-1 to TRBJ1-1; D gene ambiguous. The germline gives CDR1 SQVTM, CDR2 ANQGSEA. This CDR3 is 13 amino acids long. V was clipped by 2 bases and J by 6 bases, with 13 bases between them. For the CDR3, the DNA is TGCAGCGTTGAAATAGGAGGCGAGGCTGAAGCTTTCTTT. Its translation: CSVEIGGEAEAFF. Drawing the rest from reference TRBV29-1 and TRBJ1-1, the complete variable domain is SAVISQKPSRDICQRGTSLTIQCQVDSQVTMMFWYRQQPGQSLTLIATANQGSEATYESGFVIDKFPISRPNLTFSTLTVSNMSPEDSSIYLCSVEIGGEAEAFFGQGTRLTVV.

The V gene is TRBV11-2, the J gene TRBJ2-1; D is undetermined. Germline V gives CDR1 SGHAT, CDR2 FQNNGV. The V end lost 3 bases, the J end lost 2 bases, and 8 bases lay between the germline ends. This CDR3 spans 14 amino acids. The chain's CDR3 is CASSLGGTYNEQFF. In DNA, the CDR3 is TGTGCCAGCAGCTTGGGCGGAACCTACAATGAGCAGTTCTTC.